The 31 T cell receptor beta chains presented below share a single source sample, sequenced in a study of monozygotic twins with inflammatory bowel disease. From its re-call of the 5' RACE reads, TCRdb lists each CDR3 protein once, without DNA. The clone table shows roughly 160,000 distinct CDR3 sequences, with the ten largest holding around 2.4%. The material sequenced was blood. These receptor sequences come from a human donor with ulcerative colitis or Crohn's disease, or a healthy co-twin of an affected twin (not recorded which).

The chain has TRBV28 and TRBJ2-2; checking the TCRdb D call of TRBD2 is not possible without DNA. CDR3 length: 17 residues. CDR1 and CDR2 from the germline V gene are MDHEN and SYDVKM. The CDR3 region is CASSTAWEGIGTGELFF. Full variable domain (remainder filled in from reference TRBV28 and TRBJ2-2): DVKVTQSSRYLVKRTGEKVFLECVQDMDHENMFWYRQDPGLGLRLIYFSYDVKMKEKGDIPEGYSVSREKKERFSLILESASTNQTSMYLCASSTAWEGIGTGELFFGEGSRLTVL.

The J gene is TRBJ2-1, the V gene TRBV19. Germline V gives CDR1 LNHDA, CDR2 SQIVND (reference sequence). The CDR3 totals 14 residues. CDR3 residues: CASSMGIRYNEQFF.

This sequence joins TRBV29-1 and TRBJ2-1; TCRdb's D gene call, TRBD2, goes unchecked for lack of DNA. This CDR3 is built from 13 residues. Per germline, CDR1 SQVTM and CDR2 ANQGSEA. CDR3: CSAGTSGVDEQFF.

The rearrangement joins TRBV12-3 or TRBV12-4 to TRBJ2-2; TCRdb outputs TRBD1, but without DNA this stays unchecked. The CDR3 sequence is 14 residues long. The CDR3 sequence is CASRHAGSAGELFF.

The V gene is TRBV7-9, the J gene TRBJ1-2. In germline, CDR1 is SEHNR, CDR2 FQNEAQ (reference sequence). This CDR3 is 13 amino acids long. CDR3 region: CASSLRTDYGYTF.

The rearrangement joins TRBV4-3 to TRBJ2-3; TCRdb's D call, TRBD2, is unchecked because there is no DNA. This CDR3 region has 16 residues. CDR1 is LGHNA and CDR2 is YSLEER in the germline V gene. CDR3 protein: CASSQEGAGVGDTQYF.

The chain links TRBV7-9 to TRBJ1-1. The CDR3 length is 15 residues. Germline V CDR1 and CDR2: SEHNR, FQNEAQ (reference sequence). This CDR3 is CASSLVKWGITEAFF.

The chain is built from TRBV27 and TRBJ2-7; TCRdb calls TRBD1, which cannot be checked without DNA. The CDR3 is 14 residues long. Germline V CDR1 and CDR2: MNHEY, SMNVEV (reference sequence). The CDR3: CASSLRGPYDEQYF.

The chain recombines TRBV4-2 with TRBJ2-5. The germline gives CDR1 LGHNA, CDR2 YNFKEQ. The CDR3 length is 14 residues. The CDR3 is CASSQESGGETQYF.

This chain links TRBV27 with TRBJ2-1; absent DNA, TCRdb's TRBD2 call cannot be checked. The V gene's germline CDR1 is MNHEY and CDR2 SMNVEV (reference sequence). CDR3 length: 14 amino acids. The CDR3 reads CASSFGSVRPEQFF.

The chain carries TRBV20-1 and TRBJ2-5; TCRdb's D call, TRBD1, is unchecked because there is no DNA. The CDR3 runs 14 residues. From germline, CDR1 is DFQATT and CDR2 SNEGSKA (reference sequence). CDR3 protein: CSASSRGPQETQYF.

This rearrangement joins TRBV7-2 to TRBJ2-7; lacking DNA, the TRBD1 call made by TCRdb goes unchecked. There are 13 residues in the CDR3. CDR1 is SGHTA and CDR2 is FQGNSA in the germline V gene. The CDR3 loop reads CASSLAPPGEQYF.

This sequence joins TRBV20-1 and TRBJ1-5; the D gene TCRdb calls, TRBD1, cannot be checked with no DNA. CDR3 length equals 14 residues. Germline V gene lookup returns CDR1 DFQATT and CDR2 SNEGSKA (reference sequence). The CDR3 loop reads CSAKSPPSNQPQHF.

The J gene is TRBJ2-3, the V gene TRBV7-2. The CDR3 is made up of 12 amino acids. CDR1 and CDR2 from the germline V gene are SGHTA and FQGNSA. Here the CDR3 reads CASSLVADTQYF.

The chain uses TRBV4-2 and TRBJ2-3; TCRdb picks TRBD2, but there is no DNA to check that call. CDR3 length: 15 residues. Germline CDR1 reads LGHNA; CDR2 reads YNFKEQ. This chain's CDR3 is CASSQVLAGVATQYF.

The CDR3 spells CASSYGTGRMNTEAFF. The rearrangement links TRBV19 to TRBJ1-1; TCRdb's D call of TRBD1 is untestable without DNA. This CDR3 has 16 amino acids. Germline lookup yields CDR1 LNHDA and CDR2 SQIVND (reference sequence).

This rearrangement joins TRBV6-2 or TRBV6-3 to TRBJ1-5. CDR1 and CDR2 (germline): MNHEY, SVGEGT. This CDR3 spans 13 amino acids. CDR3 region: CASSPSTNQPQHF.

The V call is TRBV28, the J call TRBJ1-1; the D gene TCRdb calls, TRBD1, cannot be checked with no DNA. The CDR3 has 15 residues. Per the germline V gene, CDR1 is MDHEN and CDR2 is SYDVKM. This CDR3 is CASSRTGHRNTEAFF. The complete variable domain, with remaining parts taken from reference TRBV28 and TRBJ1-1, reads DVKVTQSSRYLVKRTGEKVFLECVQDMDHENMFWYRQDPGLGLRLIYFSYDVKMKEKGDIPEGYSVSREKKERFSLILESASTNQTSMYLCASSRTGHRNTEAFFGQGTRLTVV.

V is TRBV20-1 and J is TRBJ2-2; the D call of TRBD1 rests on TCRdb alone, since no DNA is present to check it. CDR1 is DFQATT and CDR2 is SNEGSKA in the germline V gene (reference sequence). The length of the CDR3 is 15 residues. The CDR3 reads CSALRRDVGTGELFF.

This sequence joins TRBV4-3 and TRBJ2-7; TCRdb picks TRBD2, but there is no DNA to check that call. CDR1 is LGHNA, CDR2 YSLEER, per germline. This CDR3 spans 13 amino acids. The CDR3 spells CASSRAGGYEQYF.

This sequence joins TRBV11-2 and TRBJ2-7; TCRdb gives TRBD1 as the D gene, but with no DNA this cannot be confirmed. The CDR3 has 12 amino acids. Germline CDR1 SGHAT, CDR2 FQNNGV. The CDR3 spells CASSPPGTKQYF. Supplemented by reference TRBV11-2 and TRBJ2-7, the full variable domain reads EAGVAQSPRYKIIEKRQSVAFWCNPISGHATLYWYQQILGQGPKLLIQFQNNGVVDDSQLPKDRFSAERLKGVDSTLKIQPAKLEDSAVYLCASSPPGTKQYFGPGTRLTVT.

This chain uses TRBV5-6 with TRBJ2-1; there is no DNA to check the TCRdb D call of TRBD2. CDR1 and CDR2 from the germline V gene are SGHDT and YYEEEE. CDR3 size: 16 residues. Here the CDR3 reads CASSLALREVSNEQFF.

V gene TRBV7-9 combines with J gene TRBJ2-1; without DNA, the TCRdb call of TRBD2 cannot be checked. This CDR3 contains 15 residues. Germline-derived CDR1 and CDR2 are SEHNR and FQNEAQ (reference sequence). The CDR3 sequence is CASSQGGARSHEQFF.

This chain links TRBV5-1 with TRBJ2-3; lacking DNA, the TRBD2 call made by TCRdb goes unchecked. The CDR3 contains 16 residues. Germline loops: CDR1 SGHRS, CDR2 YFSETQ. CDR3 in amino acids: CASSLDRGFNTDTQYF.

CDR3 in amino acids: CATSLSWEGSTEAFF. The rearrangement joins TRBV15 to TRBJ1-1. The germline V gene has CDR1 LNHNV and CDR2 YYDKDF (reference sequence). CDR3 length: 15 amino acids.

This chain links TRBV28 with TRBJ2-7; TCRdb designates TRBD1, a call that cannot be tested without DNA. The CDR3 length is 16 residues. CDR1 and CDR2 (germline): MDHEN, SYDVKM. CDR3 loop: CASTLGSGTGGYEQYF.

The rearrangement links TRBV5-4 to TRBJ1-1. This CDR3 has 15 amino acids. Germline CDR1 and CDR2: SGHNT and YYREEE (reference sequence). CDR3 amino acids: CASSSSVGRATEAFF.

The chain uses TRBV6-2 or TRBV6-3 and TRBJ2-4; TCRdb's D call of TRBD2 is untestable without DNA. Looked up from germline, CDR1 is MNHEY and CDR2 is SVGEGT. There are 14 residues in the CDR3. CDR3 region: CATLGLAEPNIQYF.

CDR3 in amino acids: CASSQNHIINEQFF. The chain joins TRBV3-1 to TRBJ2-1. Germline CDR1 and CDR2: LGHDT and YNNKEL (reference sequence). The CDR3 loop spans 14 amino acids.

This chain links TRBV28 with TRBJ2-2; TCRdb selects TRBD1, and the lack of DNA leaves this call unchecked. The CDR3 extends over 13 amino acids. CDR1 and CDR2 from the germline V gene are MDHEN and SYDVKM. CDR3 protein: CASSRAIPGELFF. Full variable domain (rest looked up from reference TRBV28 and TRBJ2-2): DVKVTQSSRYLVKRTGEKVFLECVQDMDHENMFWYRQDPGLGLRLIYFSYDVKMKEKGDIPEGYSVSREKKERFSLILESASTNQTSMYLCASSRAIPGELFFGEGSRLTVL.

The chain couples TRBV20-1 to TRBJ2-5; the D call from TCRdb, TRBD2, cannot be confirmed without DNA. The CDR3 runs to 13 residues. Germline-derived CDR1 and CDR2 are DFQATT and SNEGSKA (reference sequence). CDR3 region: CSARRAPQETQYF.